A selection of T cell receptor beta chains follows, all from one sample in a study of cytomegalovirus exposure and HLA in healthy donors. TCRdb's copy holds only in-frame clones and misses some; the assay was immunoSEQ multiplex PCR. The table has 100,000 to 150,000 clones, roughly 76% seen once; the top ten hold over 2.5%. Sequences were obtained from PBMCs. Every receptor here comes from a woman aged 50 to 65 in good health and CMV-seronegative. Each CDR3 is given with its conserved first and last residue. A D gene is named only where the DNA matches it firmly. Part of the rows lack a size; the others show once, few, many or a class for expanded clones.

size: -
V: TRBV15
D: -
J: TRBJ1-1
DNA: TGTGCCACCAGCAGAGTAGGGGAGGAGACTGAAGCTTTCTTT
CDR3: CATSRVGEETEAFF

size: -
V: TRBV7-3
D: TRBD2
J: TRBJ2-2
DNA: TGTGCCAGCAGCTCTCTAGCGGGAGGCACCGGGGAGCTGTTTTTT
CDR3: CASSSLAGGTGELFF

size: -
V: TRBV9
D: TRBD2
J: TRBJ2-7
DNA: TGTGCCAGCAGCGTAGGACTAGCGGGAGACGTGGGCGAGCAGTACTTC
CDR3: CASSVGLAGDVGEQYF

size: -
V: TRBV2
D: -
J: TRBJ2-2
DNA: TGTGCCAGCAACTCCAGGAGGCAGAACACCGGGGAGCTGTTTTTT
CDR3: CASNSRRQNTGELFF

size: -
V: TRBV6-5
D: -
J: TRBJ2-7
DNA: TGTGCCAGCACAGGACAGCGTGGCTACGAGCAGTACTTC
CDR3: CASTGQRGYEQYF

size: -
V: TRBV11-2
D: TRBD2
J: TRBJ2-3
DNA: TGTGCCAGCAGCTTGGGGACTAGCGGGGGGAACACAGATACGCAGTATTTT
CDR3: CASSLGTSGGNTDTQYF

size: -
V: TRBV6-4
D: TRBD1
J: TRBJ2-1
DNA: TGTGCCAGCAGTGACCAACCGGGACAGGGGGCCTATGAGCAGTTCTTC
CDR3: CASSDQPGQGAYEQFF

size: -
V: TRBV7-2
D: TRBD1
J: TRBJ2-7
DNA: TGTGCCAGCAGCTTAGCGAGGGACAGGAAGGGGCGGGGAGCCGAGCAGTACTTC
CDR3: CASSLARDRKGRGAEQYF

size: -
V: TRBV30
D: -
J: TRBJ1-2
DNA: TGTGCCTGGAGTGTGGCCGAGGGTCGTGGCTACACCTTC
CDR3: CAWSVAEGRGYTF

size: -
V: TRBV13
D: -
J: TRBJ1-1
DNA: TGTGCCAGCAGCTTTCATCCTAATACTGAAGCTTTCTTT
CDR3: CASSFHPNTEAFF

size: -
V: TRBV15
D: TRBD1
J: TRBJ1-2
DNA: TGTGCCACCAGCAGAGCGCCACAGGGGGCAGGGTATGGCTACACCTTC
CDR3: CATSRAPQGAGYGYTF

size: -
V: TRBV13
D: -
J: TRBJ2-1
DNA: TGTGCCAGCAGACGGCGGGACGCCAATGAGCAGTTCTTC
CDR3: CASRRRDANEQFF

size: -
V: TRBV27
D: -
J: TRBJ2-5
DNA: TGTGCCAGCAGTTCCAGGGTGTACCAAGAGACCCAGTACTTC
CDR3: CASSSRVYQETQYF

size: -
V: TRBV6-1
D: TRBD1
J: TRBJ2-7
DNA: TGTGCCAGCAGTGAAAGCGGACAGGACCACGAGCAGTACTTC
CDR3: CASSESGQDHEQYF

size: -
V: TRBV28
D: -
J: TRBJ1-1
DNA: TGTGCCAGCAGTTTAAGCCCTCCCATAGAAGCTTTCTTT
CDR3: CASSLSPPIEAFF

size: -
V: TRBV27
D: -
J: TRBJ1-2
DNA: TGTGCCAGCAGACAGACAGGAGGCTATGGCTACACCTTC
CDR3: CASRQTGGYGYTF

size: -
V: TRBV27
D: TRBD1
J: TRBJ2-7
DNA: TGTGCCAGCGCATTGGACAGGGGGGTCTACGAGCAGTACTTC
CDR3: CASALDRGVYEQYF

size: -
V: TRBV28
D: TRBD2
J: TRBJ2-7
DNA: TGTGCCAGCAGTCCAACCGGGGCTAGCGGGGTCTCCTACGAGCAGTACTTC
CDR3: CASSPTGASGVSYEQYF

size: -
V: TRBV30
D: -
J: TRBJ2-4
DNA: TGTGCCTGGAGTGTAAGTTTGAGTCGGGGATTGAACATTCAGTACTTC
CDR3: CAWSVSLSRGLNIQYF

size: -
V: TRBV19
D: -
J: TRBJ2-1
DNA: TGTGCCAGTAGTATGTCGTCGGGTAGCTCCTACAATGAGCAGTTCTTC
CDR3: CASSMSSGSSYNEQFF

size: -
V: TRBV28
D: -
J: TRBJ1-5
DNA: TGTGCCAGCAGTTTATCTCTGGGGGGGAGGAAGCCCCAGCATTTT
CDR3: CASSLSLGGRKPQHF

size: -
V: TRBV5-8
D: -
J: TRBJ1-5
DNA: TGTGCCAGCAGCTTTAGGGGTCAGCCCCAGCATTTT
CDR3: CASSFRGQPQHF

size: few
V: TRBV5-8
D: -
J: TRBJ1-2
DNA: TGTGCCAGCAGCGGGGCCACCTTC
CDR3: CASSGATF

size: once
V: TRBV15
D: TRBD1
J: TRBJ2-5
DNA: TGTGCCACCAGCAGGGTGGGACAGGGAGGGACCCAGTACTTC
CDR3: CATSRVGQGGTQYF

size: -
V: TRBV7-9
D: TRBD1
J: TRBJ2-7
DNA: TGTTCCAGCAGCTTAAGTGGGACAGGGGCCTACGAGCAGTACTTC
CDR3: CSSSLSGTGAYEQYF

size: -
V: TRBV28
D: -
J: TRBJ2-7
DNA: TGTGCCAGCAGCCTCGGACAGCCATCCTACGAGCAGTACTTC
CDR3: CASSLGQPSYEQYF

size: few
V: TRBV7-8
D: -
J: TRBJ1-5
DNA: TGTGCCAGCAGGATAGAGGGCGGTTATAGCAATCAGCCCCAGCATTTT
CDR3: CASRIEGGYSNQPQHF

size: -
V: TRBV7-2
D: TRBD2
J: TRBJ2-7
DNA: TGTGCCAGCAGCGGTCTAGCGGGAAGCTCCTACGAGCAGTACTTC
CDR3: CASSGLAGSSYEQYF

size: -
V: TRBV27
D: TRBD1
J: TRBJ1-5
DNA: TGTGCCAGCCGGAGACAGGGGCGGAATCAGCCCCAGCATTTT
CDR3: CASRRQGRNQPQHF

size: -
V: TRBV9
D: TRBD1
J: TRBJ2-2
DNA: TGTGCCAGCAGCGTAGTGCGTGGGACAGGTGCTAACACCGGGGAGCTGTTTTTT
CDR3: CASSVVRGTGANTGELFF

size: -
V: TRBV19
D: TRBD1
J: TRBJ2-4
DNA: TGTGCCAGTACCCCGACAGGGATCCAAAACATTCAGTACTTC
CDR3: CASTPTGIQNIQYF

size: -
V: TRBV28
D: -
J: TRBJ2-2
DNA: TGTGCCAGCAGGGCGGGGACTGCTAACGCCGGGGAGCTGTTTTTT
CDR3: CASRAGTANAGELFF

size: once
V: TRBV10-3
D: -
J: TRBJ1-2
DNA: TGTGCCATCAGTGAGTCGGGGAGGGGAGCTAACTATGGCTACACCTTC
CDR3: CAISESGRGANYGYTF

size: -
V: TRBV7-2
D: -
J: TRBJ1-5
DNA: TGTGCCAGCAGTCCGGCTGGCAGGTATCAGCCCCAGCATTTT
CDR3: CASSPAGRYQPQHF

size: -
V: TRBV6-5
D: -
J: TRBJ1-2
DNA: TGTGCCAGCAGTTTCGACAGCTATGGCTACACCTTC
CDR3: CASSFDSYGYTF

size: -
V: TRBV5-6
D: TRBD1
J: TRBJ1-5
DNA: TGTGCCAGCAGCTCAACAGGGGTTAATAGCAATCAGCCCCAGCATTTT
CDR3: CASSSTGVNSNQPQHF

size: -
V: TRBV6-1
D: TRBD1
J: TRBJ1-1
DNA: TGTGCCAGCAAAGCGACAGGGGGTGAAGCTTTCTTT
CDR3: CASKATGGEAFF

size: -
V: TRBV2
D: TRBD2
J: TRBJ2-1
DNA: TGTGCCAGCAGTAATGGACTAGCGATCTACAATGAGCAGTTCTTC
CDR3: CASSNGLAIYNEQFF